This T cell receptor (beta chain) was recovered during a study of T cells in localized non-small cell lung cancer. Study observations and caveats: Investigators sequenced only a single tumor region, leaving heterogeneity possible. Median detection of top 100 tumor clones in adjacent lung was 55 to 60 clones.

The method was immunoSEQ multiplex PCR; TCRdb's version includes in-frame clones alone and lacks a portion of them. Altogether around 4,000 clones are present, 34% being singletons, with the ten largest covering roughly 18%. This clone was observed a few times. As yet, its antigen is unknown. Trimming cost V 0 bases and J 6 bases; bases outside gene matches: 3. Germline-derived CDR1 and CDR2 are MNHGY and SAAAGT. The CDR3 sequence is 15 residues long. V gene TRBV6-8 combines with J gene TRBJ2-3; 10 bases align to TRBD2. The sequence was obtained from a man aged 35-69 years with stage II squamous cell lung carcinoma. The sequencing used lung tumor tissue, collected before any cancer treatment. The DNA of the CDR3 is TGTGCCAGCAGTTACTCGAGCGGGAGGGTGGATACGCAGTATTTT. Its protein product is CASSYSSGRVDTQYF.